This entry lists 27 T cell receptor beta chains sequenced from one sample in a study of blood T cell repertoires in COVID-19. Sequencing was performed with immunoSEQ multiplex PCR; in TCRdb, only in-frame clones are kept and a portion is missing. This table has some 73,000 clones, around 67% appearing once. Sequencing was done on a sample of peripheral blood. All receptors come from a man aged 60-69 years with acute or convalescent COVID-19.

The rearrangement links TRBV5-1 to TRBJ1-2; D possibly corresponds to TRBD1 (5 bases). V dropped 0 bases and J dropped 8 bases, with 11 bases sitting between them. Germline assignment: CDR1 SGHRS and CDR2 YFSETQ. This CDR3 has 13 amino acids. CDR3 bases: TGCGCCAGCAGCTTGGACCAGGGTTCGGGCTACACCTTC. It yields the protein CASSLDQGSGYTF.

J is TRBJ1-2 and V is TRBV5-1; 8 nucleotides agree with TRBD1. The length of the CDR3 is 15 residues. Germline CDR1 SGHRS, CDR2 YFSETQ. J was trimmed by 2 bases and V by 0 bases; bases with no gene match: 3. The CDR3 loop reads CASSLGQGANYGYTF. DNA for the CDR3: TGCGCCAGCAGCTTGGGCCAGGGGGCCAACTATGGCTACACCTTC.

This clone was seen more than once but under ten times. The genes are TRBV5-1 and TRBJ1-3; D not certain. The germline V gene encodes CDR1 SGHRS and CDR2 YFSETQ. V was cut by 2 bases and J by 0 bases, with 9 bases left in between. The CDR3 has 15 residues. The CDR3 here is CASSFSGSSGNTIYF. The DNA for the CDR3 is TGCGCCAGCAGCTTTTCGGGGAGCTCTGGAAACACCATATATTTT.

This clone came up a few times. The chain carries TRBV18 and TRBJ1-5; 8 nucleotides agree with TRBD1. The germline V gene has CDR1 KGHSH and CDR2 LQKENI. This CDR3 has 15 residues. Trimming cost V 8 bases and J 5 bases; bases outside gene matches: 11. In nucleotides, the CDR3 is TGTGCCAGCACTAAGACAGGGGTAAGAGATCAGCCCCAGCATTTT. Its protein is CASTKTGVRDQPQHF. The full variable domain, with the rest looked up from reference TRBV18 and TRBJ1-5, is NAGVMQNPRHLVRRRGQEARLRCSPMKGHSHVYWYRQLPEEGLKFMVYLQKENIIDESGMPKERFSAEFPKEGPSILRIQQVVRGDSAAYFCASTKTGVRDQPQHFGDGTRLSIL.

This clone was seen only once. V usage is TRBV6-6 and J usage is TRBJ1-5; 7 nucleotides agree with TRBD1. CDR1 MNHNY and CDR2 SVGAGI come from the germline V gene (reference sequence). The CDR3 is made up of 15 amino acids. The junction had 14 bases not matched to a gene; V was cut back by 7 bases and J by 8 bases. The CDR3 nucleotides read TGTGCCAGCAAATGGGACAGCTCTCTCGAGGAGCCCCAGCATTTT. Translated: CASKWDSSLEEPQHF.

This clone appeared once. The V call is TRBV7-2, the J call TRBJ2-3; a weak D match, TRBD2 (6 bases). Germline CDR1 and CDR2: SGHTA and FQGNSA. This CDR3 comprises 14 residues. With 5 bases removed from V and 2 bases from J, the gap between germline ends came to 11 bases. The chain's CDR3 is CASSQWTNTDTQYF. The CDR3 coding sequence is TGTGCCAGCAGCCAATGGACTAACACAGATACGCAGTATTTT. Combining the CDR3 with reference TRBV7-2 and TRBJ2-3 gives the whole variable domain GAGVSQSPSNKVTEKGKDVELRCDPISGHTALYWYRQSLGQGLEFLIYFQGNSAPDKSGLPSDRFSAERTGGSVSTLTIQRTQQEDSAVYLCASSQWTNTDTQYFGPGTRLTVL.

This chain's CDR3 is CAWKPAESGYTF. CDR3 nucleotide sequence: TGTGCCTGGAAGCCGGCGGAGAGTGGCTACACCTTC. The chain employs TRBV30 and TRBJ1-2; D not resolved. This CDR3 contains 12 residues. V lost 4 bases and J lost 7, with 13 bases in between. The V gene's germline CDR1 is GTSNPN and CDR2 SVGIG (reference sequence).

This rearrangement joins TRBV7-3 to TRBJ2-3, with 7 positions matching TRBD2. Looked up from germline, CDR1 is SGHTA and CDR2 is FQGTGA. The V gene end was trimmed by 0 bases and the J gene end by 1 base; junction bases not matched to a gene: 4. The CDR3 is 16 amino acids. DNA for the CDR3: TGTGCCAGCAGCTTAACGACAGCGGGGCGCACAGATACGCAGTATTTT. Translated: CASSLTTAGRTDTQYF.

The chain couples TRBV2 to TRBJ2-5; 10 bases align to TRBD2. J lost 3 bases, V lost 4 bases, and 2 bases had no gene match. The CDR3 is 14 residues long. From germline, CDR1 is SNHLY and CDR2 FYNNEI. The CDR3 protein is CASSGLAGEETQYF. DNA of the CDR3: TGTGCCAGCAGTGGGCTAGCGGGGGAAGAGACCCAGTACTTC.

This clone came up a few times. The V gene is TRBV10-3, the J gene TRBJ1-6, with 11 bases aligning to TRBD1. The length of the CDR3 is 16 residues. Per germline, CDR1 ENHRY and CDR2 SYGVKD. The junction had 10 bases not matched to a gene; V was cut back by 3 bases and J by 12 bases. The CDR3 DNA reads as TGTGCCATCAGTGACTTTTCTCCGGGACAGGGGGAACCCCTCCACTTT. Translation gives CAISDFSPGQGEPLHF.

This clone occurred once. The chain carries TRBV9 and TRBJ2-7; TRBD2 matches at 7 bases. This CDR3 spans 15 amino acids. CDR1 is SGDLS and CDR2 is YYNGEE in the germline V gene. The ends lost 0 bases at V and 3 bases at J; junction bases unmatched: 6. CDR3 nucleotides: TGTGCCAGCAGCGTAGGATCGGGGGGACTCTACGAGCAGTACTTC. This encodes CASSVGSGGLYEQYF.

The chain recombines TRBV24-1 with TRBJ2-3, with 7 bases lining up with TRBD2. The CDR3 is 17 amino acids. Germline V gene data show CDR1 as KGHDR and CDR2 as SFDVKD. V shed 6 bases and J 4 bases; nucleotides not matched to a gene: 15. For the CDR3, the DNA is TGTGCCACCAGTCCCGATTCGTGGGGGGGGTTGGCAGATACGCAGTATTTT. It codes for CATSPDSWGGLADTQYF.

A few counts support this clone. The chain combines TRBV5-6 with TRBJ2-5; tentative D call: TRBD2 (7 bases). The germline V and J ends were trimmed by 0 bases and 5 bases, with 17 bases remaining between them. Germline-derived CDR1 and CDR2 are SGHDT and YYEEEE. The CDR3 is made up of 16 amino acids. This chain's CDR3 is CASSLAWGGGSETQYF. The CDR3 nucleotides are TGTGCCAGCAGCTTGGCCTGGGGAGGGGGTAGCGAGACCCAGTACTTC.

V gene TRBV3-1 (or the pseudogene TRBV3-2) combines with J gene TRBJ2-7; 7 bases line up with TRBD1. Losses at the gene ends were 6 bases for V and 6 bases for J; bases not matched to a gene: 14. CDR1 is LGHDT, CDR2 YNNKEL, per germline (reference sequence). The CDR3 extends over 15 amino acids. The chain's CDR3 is CASSPRTGSGVEQYF. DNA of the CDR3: TGTGCCAGCAGTCCCAGGACAGGCTCAGGGGTCGAGCAGTACTTC.

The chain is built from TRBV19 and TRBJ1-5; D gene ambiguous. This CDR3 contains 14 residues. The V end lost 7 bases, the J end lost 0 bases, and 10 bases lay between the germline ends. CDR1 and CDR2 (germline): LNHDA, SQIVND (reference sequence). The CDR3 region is CASNQKISNQPQHF. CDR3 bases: TGTGCCAGTAACCAGAAAATTAGCAATCAGCCCCAGCATTTT. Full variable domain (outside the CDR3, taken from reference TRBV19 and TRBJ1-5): DGGITQSPKYLFRKEGQNVTLSCEQNLNHDAMYWYRQDPGQGLRLIYYSQIVNDFQKGDIAEGYSVSREKKESFPLTVTSAQKNPTAFYLCASNQKISNQPQHFGDGTRLSIL.

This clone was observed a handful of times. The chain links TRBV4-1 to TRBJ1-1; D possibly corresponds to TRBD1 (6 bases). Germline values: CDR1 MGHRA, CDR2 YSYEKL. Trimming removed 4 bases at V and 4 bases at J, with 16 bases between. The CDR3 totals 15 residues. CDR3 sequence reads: CASSRAGASITEAFF. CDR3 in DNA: TGCGCCAGCAGCCGAGCGGGGGCATCGATCACTGAAGCTTTCTTT.

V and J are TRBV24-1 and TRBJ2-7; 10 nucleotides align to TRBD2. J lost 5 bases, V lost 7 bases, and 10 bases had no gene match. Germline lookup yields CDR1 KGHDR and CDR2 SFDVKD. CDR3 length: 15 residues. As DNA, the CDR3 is TGTGCCACCAGCCCGTCTAGCGGGAGCAGCCACGAGCAGTACTTC. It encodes CATSPSSGSSHEQYF.

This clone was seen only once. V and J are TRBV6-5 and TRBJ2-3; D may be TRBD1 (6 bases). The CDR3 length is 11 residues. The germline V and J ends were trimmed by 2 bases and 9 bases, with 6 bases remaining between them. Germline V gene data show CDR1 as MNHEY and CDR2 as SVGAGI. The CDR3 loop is CASSYRGTQYF. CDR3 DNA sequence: TGTGCCAGCAGTTACAGGGGGACGCAGTATTTT.

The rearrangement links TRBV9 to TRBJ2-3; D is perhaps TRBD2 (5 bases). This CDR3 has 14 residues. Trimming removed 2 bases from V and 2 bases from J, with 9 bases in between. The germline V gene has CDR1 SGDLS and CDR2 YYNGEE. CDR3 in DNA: TGTGCCAGCAGCGTTTTCGGGAACACAGATACGCAGTATTTT. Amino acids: CASSVFGNTDTQYF. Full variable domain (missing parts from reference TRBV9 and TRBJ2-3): DSGVTQTPKHLITATGQRVTLRCSPRSGDLSVYWYQQSLDQGLQFLIQYYNGEERAKGNILERFSAQQFPDLHSELNLSSLELGDSALYFCASSVFGNTDTQYFGPGTRLTVL.

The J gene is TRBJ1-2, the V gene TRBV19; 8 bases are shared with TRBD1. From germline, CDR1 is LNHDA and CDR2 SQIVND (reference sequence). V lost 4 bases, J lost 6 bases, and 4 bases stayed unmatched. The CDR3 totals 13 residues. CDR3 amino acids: CASSRQGADGYTF. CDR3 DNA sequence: TGTGCCAGTAGTAGGCAGGGGGCAGATGGCTACACCTTC.

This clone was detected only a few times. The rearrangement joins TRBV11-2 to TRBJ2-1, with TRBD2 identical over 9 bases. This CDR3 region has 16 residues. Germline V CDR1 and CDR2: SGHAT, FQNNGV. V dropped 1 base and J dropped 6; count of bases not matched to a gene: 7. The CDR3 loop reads CASSLVGGRVINEQFF. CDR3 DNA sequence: TGTGCCAGCAGCTTAGTGGGCGGGAGGGTAATCAATGAGCAGTTCTTC.

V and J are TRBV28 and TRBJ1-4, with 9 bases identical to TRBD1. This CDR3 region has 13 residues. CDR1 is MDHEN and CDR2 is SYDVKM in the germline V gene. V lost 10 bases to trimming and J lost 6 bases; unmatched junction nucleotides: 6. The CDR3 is CATQWDRDEKLFF. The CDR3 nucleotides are TGTGCCACCCAGTGGGACAGGGATGAAAAACTGTTTTTT.

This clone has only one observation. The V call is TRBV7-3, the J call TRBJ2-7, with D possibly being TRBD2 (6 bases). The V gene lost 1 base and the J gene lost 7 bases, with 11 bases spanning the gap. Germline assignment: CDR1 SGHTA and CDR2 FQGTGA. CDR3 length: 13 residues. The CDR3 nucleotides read TGTGCCAGCAGCTTAAATGAAGGAGGGGAGCAGTACGTC. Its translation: CASSLNEGGEQYV.

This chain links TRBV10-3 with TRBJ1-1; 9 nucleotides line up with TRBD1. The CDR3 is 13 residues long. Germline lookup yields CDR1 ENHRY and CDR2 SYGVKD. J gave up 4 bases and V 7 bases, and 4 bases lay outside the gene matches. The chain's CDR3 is CAITGQGSTEAFF. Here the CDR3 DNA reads TGTGCCATCACCGGACAGGGGAGCACTGAAGCTTTCTTT.

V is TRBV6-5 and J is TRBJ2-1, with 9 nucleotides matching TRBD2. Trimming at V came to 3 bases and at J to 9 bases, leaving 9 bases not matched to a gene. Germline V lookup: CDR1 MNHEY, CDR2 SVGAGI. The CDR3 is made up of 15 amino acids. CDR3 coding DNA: TGTGCCAGCAGTTATCGGAGCGGGGGGTTGATTGAGCAGTTCTTC. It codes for CASSYRSGGLIEQFF.

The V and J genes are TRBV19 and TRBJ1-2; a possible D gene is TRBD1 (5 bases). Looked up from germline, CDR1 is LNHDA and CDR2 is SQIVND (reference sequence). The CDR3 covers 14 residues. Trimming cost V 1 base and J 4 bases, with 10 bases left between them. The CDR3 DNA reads TGTGCCAGTAGTATAGGGGGGGTACTCTATGGCTACACCTTC. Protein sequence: CASSIGGVLYGYTF.

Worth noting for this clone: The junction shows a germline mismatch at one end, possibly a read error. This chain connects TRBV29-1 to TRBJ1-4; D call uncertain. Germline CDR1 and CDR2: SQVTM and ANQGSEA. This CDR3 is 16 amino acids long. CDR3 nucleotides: TGCAGCGTTGAAGATAACATGGGGAGGACTAGTGAAAAACTGTTTTTT. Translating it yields CSVEDNMGRTSEKLFF.